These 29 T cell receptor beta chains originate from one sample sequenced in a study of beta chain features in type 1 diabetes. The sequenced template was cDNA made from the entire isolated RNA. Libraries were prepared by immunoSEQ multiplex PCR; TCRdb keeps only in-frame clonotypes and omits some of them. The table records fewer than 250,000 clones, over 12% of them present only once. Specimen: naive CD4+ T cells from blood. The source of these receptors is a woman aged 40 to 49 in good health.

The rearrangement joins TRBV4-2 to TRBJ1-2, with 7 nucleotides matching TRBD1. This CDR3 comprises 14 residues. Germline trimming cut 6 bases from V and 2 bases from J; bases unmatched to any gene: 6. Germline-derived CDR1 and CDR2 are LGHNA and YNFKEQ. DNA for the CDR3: TGTGCCAGCAGACTCAGGGGGGCAAACTATGGCTACACCTTC. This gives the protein CASRLRGANYGYTF.

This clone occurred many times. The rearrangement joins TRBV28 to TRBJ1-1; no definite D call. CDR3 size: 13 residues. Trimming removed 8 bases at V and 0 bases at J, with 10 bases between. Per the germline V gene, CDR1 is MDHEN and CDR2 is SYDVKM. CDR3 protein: CASRWQMNTEAFF. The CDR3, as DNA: TGTGCCAGCCGATGGCAGATGAACACTGAAGCTTTCTTT.

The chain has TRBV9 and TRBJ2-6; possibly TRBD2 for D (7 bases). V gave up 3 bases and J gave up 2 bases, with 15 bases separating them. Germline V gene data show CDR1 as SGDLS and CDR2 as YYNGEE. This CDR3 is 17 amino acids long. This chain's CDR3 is CASSGHRGGAGANVLTF. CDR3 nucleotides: TGTGCCAGCAGCGGCCATAGGGGGGGTGCTGGGGCCAACGTCCTGACTTTC.

The CDR3 bases are TGCGCCAGCAGCCAAGGACTAGCGGGGTTGGGGGAGCTGTTTTTT. This translates into CASSQGLAGLGELFF. The chain is built from TRBV4-1 and TRBJ2-2; TRBD2 agrees at 11 bases. With V trimmed by 1 base and J by 8 bases, 3 bases remained unmatched. This CDR3 spans 15 amino acids. Germline CDR1 MGHRA, CDR2 YSYEKL.

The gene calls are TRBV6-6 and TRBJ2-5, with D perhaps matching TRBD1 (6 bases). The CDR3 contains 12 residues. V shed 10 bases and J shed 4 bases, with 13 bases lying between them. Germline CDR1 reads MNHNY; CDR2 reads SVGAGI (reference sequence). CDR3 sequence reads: CATRTEGETQYF. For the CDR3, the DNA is TGTGCCACCCGGACAGAGGGAGAGACCCAGTACTTC.

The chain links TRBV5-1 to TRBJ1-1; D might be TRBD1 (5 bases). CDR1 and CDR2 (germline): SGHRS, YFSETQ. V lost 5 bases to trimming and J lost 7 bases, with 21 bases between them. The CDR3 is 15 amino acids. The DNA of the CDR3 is TGCGCCAGCAGGAGGGTAGGGGAGGCAGAGGGTGAAGCTTTCTTT. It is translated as CASRRVGEAEGEAFF.

This CDR3 is CASSVGPGQGSDGYTF. The CDR3 nucleotides read TGTGCCAGCAGCGTAGGGCCCGGACAGGGCTCGGATGGCTACACCTTC. The V call is TRBV9, the J call TRBJ1-2; 8 positions match TRBD1. This CDR3 is 16 amino acids long. Germline assignment: CDR1 SGDLS and CDR2 YYNGEE. Trimming took 0 bases from V and 6 from J; bases not matched to a gene: 10.

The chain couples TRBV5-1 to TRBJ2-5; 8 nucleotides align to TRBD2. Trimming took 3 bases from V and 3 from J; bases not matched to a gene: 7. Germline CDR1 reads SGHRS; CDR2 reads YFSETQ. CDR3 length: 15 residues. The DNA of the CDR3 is TGCGCCAGCAGCTCAAACCTACTAGCGGAAGAGACCCAGTACTTC. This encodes CASSSNLLAEETQYF.

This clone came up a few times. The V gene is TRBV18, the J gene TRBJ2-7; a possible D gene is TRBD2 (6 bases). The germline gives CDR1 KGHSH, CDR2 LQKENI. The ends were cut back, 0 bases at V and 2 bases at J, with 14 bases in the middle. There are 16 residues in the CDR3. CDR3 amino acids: CASSPPEGGSAYEQYF. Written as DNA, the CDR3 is TGTGCCAGCTCACCACCGGAGGGCGGGTCCGCCTACGAGCAGTACTTC.

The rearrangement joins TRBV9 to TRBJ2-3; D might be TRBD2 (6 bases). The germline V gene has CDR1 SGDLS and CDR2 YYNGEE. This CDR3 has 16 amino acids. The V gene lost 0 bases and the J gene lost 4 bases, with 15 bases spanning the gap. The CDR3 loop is CASSVAGTSKADTQYF. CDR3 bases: TGTGCCAGCAGCGTAGCCGGAACTAGCAAGGCAGATACGCAGTATTTT.

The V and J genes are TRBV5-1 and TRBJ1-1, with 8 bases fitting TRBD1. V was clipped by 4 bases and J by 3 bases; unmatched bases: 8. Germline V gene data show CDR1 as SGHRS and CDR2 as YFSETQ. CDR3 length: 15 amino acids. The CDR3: CASSRLGQGYTEAFF. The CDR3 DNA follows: TGCGCCAGCAGCCGGTTAGGACAGGGTTACACTGAAGCTTTCTTT.

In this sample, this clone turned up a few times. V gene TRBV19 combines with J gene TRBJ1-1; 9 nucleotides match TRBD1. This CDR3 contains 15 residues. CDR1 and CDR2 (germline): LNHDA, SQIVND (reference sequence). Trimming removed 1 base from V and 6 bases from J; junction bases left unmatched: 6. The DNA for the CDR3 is TGTGCCAGTAGTATAGCCCCCGACAGGGGGGCTGAAGCTTTCTTT. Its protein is CASSIAPDRGAEAFF.

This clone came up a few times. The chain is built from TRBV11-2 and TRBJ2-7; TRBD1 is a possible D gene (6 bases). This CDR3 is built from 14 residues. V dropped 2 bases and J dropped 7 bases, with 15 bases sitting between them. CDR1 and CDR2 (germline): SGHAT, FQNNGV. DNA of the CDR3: TGTGCCAGCAGCTTATCCCTAACAGGGTCGGAGCAGTACTTC. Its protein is CASSLSLTGSEQYF.

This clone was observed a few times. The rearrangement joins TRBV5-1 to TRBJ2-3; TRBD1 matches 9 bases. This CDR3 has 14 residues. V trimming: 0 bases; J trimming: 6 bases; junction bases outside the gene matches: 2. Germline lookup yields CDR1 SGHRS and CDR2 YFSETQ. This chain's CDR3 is CASSLGQGVDTQYF. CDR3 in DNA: TGCGCCAGCAGCTTGGGACAGGGGGTGGATACGCAGTATTTT. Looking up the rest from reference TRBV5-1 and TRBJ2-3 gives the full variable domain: KAGVTQTPRYLIKTRGQQVTLSCSPISGHRSVSWYQQTPGQGLQFLFEYFSETQRNKGNFPGRFSGRQFSNSRSEMNVSTLELGDSALYLCASSLGQGVDTQYFGPGTRLTVL.

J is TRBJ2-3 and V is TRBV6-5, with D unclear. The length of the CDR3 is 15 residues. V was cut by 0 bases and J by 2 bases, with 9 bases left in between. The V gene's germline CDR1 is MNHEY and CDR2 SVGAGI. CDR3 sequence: CASSYSSSYTDTQYF. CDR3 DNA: TGTGCCAGCAGTTACTCGTCTTCCTACACAGATACGCAGTATTTT.

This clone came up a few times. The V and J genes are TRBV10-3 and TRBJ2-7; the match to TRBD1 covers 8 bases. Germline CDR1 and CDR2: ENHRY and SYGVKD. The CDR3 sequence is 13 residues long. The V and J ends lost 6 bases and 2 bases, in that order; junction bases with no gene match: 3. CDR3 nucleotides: TGTGCCATCAGGGACAGGGTGGCCTACGAGCAGTACTTC. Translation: CAIRDRVAYEQYF.

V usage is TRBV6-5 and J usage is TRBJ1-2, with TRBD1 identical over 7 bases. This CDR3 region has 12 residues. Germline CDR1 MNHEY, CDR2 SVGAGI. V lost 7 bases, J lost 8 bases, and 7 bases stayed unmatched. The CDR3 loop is CASTKGARGYTF. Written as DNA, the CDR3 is TGTGCCAGCACAAAGGGGGCGCGAGGCTACACCTTC.

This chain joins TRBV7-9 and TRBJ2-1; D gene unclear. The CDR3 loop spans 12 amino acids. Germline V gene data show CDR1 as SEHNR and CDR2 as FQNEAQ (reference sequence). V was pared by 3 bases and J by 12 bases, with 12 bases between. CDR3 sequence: CASSFSSGAQFF. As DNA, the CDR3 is TGTGCCAGCAGCTTCTCCTCGGGTGCGCAGTTCTTC.

CDR3 coding DNA: TGTGCCAGCAGCGTCGCTACTAGCGGCAATGAGCAGTTCTTC. Amino acid sequence: CASSVATSGNEQFF. J is TRBJ2-1 and V is TRBV9; 8 bases align to TRBD2. CDR1 is SGDLS, CDR2 YYNGEE, per germline. This CDR3 has 14 amino acids. Trimming removed 2 bases from V and 6 bases from J; junction bases left unmatched: 4.

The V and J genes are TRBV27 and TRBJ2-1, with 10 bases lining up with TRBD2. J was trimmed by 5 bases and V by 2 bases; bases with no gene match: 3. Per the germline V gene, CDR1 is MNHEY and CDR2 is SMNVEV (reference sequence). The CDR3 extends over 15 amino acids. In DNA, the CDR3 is TGTGCCAGCAGTTTAAGTAGCGGGGGGAACAATGAGCAGTTCTTC. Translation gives CASSLSSGGNNEQFF.

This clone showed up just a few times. Written as DNA, the CDR3 is TGTGCCAGCTCACCACCGGGAGAAGCTGTCTACGAGCAGTACTTC. Translated, it gives CASSPPGEAVYEQYF. The rearrangement uses TRBV18 and TRBJ2-7, with D possibly TRBD2 on 5 matching bases. The germline CDR1 and CDR2 sequences are KGHSH and LQKENI. Between the trimmed V and J ends, which lost 0 bases and 3 bases, there was a span of 12 bases. This CDR3 comprises 15 residues.

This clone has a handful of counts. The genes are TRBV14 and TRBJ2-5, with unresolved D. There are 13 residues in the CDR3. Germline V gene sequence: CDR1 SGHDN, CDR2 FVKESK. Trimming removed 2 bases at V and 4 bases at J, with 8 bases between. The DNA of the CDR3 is TGTGCCAGCAGCCAATTGCCGGGAGAGACCCAGTACTTC. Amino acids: CASSQLPGETQYF.

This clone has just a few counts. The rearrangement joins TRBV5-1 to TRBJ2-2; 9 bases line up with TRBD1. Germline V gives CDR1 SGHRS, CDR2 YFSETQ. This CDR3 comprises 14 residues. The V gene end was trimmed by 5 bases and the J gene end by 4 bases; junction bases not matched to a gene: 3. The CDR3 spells CASRQGATTGELFF. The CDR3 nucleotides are TGCGCCAGCAGACAGGGGGCGACCACCGGGGAGCTGTTTTTT.

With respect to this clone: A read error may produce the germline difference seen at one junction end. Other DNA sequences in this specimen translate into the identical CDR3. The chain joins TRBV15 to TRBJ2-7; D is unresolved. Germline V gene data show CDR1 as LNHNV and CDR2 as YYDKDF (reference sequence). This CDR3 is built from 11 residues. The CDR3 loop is CATNQNYEQYF. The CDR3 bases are TGTGCCACCAATCAGAACTACGAACAGTACTTC.

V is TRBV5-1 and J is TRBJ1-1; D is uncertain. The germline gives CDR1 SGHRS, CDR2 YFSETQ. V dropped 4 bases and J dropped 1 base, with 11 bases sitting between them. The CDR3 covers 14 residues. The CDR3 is CASSPRAGNTEAFF. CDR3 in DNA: TGCGCCAGCAGCCCCAGAGCAGGGAACACTGAAGCTTTCTTT. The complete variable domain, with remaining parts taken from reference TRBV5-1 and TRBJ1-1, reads KAGVTQTPRYLIKTRGQQVTLSCSPISGHRSVSWYQQTPGQGLQFLFEYFSETQRNKGNFPGRFSGRQFSNSRSEMNVSTLELGDSALYLCASSPRAGNTEAFFGQGTRLTVV.

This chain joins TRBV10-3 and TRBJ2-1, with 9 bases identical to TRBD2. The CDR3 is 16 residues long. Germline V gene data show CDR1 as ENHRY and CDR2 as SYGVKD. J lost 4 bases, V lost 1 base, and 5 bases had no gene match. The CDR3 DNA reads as TGTGCCATCAGTGAGTACAGCGGGGGGCCTTACAATGAGCAGTTCTTC. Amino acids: CAISEYSGGPYNEQFF.

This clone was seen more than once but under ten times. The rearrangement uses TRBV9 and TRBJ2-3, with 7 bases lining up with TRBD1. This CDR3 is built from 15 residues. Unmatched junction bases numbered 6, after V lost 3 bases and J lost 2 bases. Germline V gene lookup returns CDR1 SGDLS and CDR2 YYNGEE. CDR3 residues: CASSATGWDTDTQYF. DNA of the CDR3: TGTGCCAGCAGCGCGACAGGGTGGGACACAGATACGCAGTATTTT.

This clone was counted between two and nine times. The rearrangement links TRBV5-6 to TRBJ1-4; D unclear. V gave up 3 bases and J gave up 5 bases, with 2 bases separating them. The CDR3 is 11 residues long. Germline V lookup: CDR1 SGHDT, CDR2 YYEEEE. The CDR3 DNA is TGTGCCAGCAGCTCGAATGAAAAACTGTTTTTT. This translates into CASSSNEKLFF.

CDR3 sequence reads: CASMAGWIEAYGYTF. As DNA, the CDR3 is TGTGCCAGCATGGCAGGGTGGATCGAGGCCTATGGCTACACCTTC. This chain connects TRBV2 to TRBJ1-2, with a tentative D call TRBD1 (5 bases). With 7 bases removed from V and 4 bases from J, the gap between germline ends came to 19 bases. This CDR3 has 15 residues. Looked up from germline, CDR1 is SNHLY and CDR2 is FYNNEI.